This entry lists 12 T cell receptor beta chains sequenced from one sample in a study of CD8 T cells in ankylosing spondylitis. TCRdb reprocessed the 5' RACE reads with MiXCR, giving one entry per CDR3 protein. There are 300,000 to 400,000 distinct CDR3 sequences in the sample; around 20% occur only once, and roughly 14% lies in the top ten. Sequencing used blood, either unsorted or a sorted T cell fraction (not recorded which). These receptors were taken from a male donor with ankylosing spondylitis or in good health (not recorded which).

The V call is TRBV29-1, the J call TRBJ2-1, with 14 bases lining up with TRBD2. V shed 8 bases and J 0 bases; nucleotides not matched to a gene: 12. Germline-derived CDR1 and CDR2 are SQVTM and ANQGSEA. The CDR3 has 18 amino acids. The chain's CDR3 is CSCLGTSGGRSSYNEQFF. The CDR3 nucleotides read TGCAGCTGTCTCGGGACTAGCGGGGGCCGTAGCTCCTACAATGAGCAGTTCTTC.

The chain joins TRBV5-1 to TRBJ2-6; the D gene is possibly TRBD1 (6 bases). The V end was cut by 6 bases, the J end by 3 bases, with 19 bases between. Germline V CDR1 and CDR2: SGHRS, YFSETQ. There are 17 residues in the CDR3. This CDR3 reads CASNRDRSLYGANVLTF. CDR3 nucleotides: TGCGCCAGCAACCGCGACAGGAGCTTATATGGGGCCAACGTCCTGACTTTC.

This chain joins TRBV4-2 and TRBJ2-2; the match to TRBD2 covers 10 bases. Germline V CDR1 and CDR2: LGHNA, YNFKEQ. This CDR3 region has 16 residues. V was pared by 6 bases and J by 3 bases, with 7 bases of the junction left unmatched. CDR3 bases: TGTGCCAGCAGGGAAGCGGGGGGGTTAGACACCGGGGAGCTGTTTTTT. It is translated as CASREAGGLDTGELFF.

The chain employs TRBV6-5 and TRBJ2-5, with TRBD1 as a possible D gene (6 bases). The CDR3 runs to 14 residues. The V gene's germline CDR1 is MNHEY and CDR2 SVGAGI. With 0 bases removed from V and 5 bases from J, the gap between germline ends came to 10 bases. CDR3: CASSYSGGFETQYF. CDR3 nucleotides: TGTGCCAGCAGTTACTCTGGGGGCTTTGAGACCCAGTACTTC.

Only a few counts were recorded for this clonotype. The chain employs TRBV10-3 and TRBJ2-7; D is perhaps TRBD1 or TRBD2 (5 bases each). This CDR3 contains 16 residues. Germline CDR1 is ENHRY and CDR2 is SYGVKD. V was shortened by 2 bases and J by 0 bases, with 14 bases between the two germline ends. This chain's CDR3 is CAISEAPGTLSYEQYF. Written as DNA, the CDR3 is TGTGCCATCAGTGAGGCCCCGGGGACCCTCTCCTACGAGCAGTACTTC.

This clonotype appeared a few times. This chain links TRBV12-5 with TRBJ2-1; the D is unclear. The CDR3 runs 13 residues. V was pared by 0 bases and J by 6 bases, with 6 bases between. Germline V CDR1 and CDR2: LGHNT, FRNRAP. CDR3 sequence: CASGLVGRNEQFF. The CDR3 DNA is TGTGCTAGTGGTTTGGTTGGGCGCAATGAGCAGTTCTTC.

In its sample, this clonotype was seen a few times. The V gene is TRBV11-2, the J gene TRBJ2-7; possible D gene TRBD1, 5 bases. CDR3 length: 15 amino acids. V was pared by 5 bases and J by 5 bases, with 19 bases between. In germline, CDR1 is SGHAT, CDR2 FQNNGV. The CDR3 DNA is TGTGCCAGCAGCCCGCACCACACTCAGGGTGACGAGCAGTACTTC. Translation: CASSPHHTQGDEQYF.

This clonotype was seen more than once but under ten times. The chain recombines TRBV12-3 or TRBV12-4 with TRBJ1-4, with 7 bases that match TRBD1. V trimming: 3 bases; J trimming: 4 bases; junction bases outside the gene matches: 5. The CDR3 runs 15 residues. The CDR3 is CASSFDREDNEKLFF. The CDR3 DNA reads as TGTGCCAGCAGTTTTGACAGGGAGGATAATGAAAAACTGTTTTTT.

The rearrangement links TRBV6-1 to TRBJ2-1; D is tentatively TRBD1 or TRBD2 (6 bases each). CDR3 size: 13 residues. CDR1 is MNHNS, CDR2 SASEGT, per germline. The ends were cut back, 9 bases at V and 6 bases at J, with 15 bases in the middle. The CDR3 coding sequence is TGTGCCAGGGGGGGCAGTGACGTCAATGAGCAGTTCTTC. It specifies CARGGSDVNEQFF.

There are a few counts of this clonotype. Here the CDR3 reads CASSQDLGIGTGELFF. The CDR3 DNA follows: TGTGCCAGCAGCCAAGATCTAGGGATTGGGACCGGGGAGCTGTTTTTT. V and J are TRBV4-2 and TRBJ2-2; D call uncertain. Germline CDR1 reads LGHNA; CDR2 reads YNFKEQ. This CDR3 is 16 amino acids long. The V end was cut by 0 bases, the J end by 5 bases, with 13 bases between.

This clonotype was observed at least ten times. The V call is TRBV11-2, the J call TRBJ2-5; the D gene is possibly TRBD2 (5 bases). V was clipped by 5 bases and J by 2 bases, with 12 bases between them. Germline V gene sequence: CDR1 SGHAT, CDR2 FQNNGV. The CDR3 loop spans 14 amino acids. The CDR3 loop is CASSHWTGQETQYF. The CDR3, as DNA: TGTGCCAGCAGCCACTGGACGGGACAAGAGACCCAGTACTTC.

The chain couples TRBV14 to TRBJ2-1, with 10 bases matching TRBD1. The CDR3 is 16 amino acids. CDR1 and CDR2 (germline): SGHDN, FVKESK. V gave up 3 bases and J gave up 8 bases; unmatched junction bases: 10. CDR3 DNA sequence: TGTGCCAGCAGCCAGGCCGGGACAGGGGTGTGGGATGAGCAGTTCTTC. This translates into CASSQAGTGVWDEQFF.